What follows are 27 T cell receptor beta chains derived from one specimen sequenced in a study of CD8 T cells in ankylosing spondylitis (dated by TCRdb to about 2017). The receptor library was made with 5' RACE. The sequencer listed for this sample is Illumina HiSeq 2500. TCRdb trimmed public reads at Q25 via fastp, called clones via MiXCR and kept in-frame beta chains. Identical CDR3 proteins give one entry, which carries the most common genes and DNA. The sample yields about 190,000 distinct CDR3 sequences; 10% to 15% were counted once. Roughly 11% of the sample goes to the ten largest clones. Material: blood, either unsorted or a sorted T cell fraction (not recorded which). These receptors all come from a female donor with ankylosing spondylitis or in good health (not recorded which).

Concerning this clonotype: Since a much larger clone is just one base distant, this may be a read error. The rearrangement links TRBV20-1 to TRBJ2-2, with D uncertain. The CDR3 runs 15 residues. Germline V lookup: CDR1 DFQATT, CDR2 SNEGSKA (reference sequence). The CDR3 loop reads CSPRDLSRNTGELFF. For the CDR3, the DNA is TGCAGTCCTAGAGATTTGAGTCGTAACACCGGGGAGCTGTTTTTT.

This clonotype was seen ten or more times. The V and J genes are TRBV6-2 or TRBV6-3 and TRBJ1-2; D gene uncertain. Germline assignment: CDR1 MNHEY and CDR2 SVGEGT. The CDR3 has 13 residues. Between the trimmed V and J ends, which lost 3 bases and 7 bases, there was a span of 12 bases. CDR3 amino acids: CASSYERWSGYTF. The DNA for the CDR3 is TGTGCCAGCAGTTATGAAAGATGGAGTGGCTACACCTTC.

Only a few counts were recorded for this clonotype. V gene TRBV12-3 or TRBV12-4 combines with J gene TRBJ2-7; perhaps TRBD1 as D (6 bases). Trimming pared 5 bases from V and 2 bases from J, leaving 19 bases between. CDR3 size: 16 residues. The CDR3 sequence: CASSPTDRRSTYEQYF. The CDR3 nucleotides are TGTGCCAGCAGTCCGACTGACAGGCGTTCAACCTACGAGCAGTACTTC.

This clonotype came up many times. The V and J genes are TRBV6-1 and TRBJ2-2; 7 bases are shared with TRBD1. From germline, CDR1 is MNHNS and CDR2 SASEGT. The V segment lost 8 bases and the J segment 0 bases; nucleotides outside the gene matches: 9. The length of the CDR3 is 16 residues. The CDR3 is CASSHPGQTNTGELFF. CDR3 bases: TGTGCCAGCTCCCATCCGGGACAGACGAACACCGGGGAGCTGTTTTTT.

This clonotype was counted many times. This chain connects TRBV4-2 to TRBJ1-5; D gene unclear. Trimming pared 0 bases from V and 4 bases from J, leaving 7 bases between. The CDR3 length is 14 residues. Germline-derived CDR1 and CDR2 are LGHNA and YNFKEQ. The DNA for the CDR3 is TGTGCCAGCAGCCAAGACCCCCAGAATCAGCCCCAGCATTTT. Translation gives CASSQDPQNQPQHF.

This clonotype was counted many times. The V and J genes are TRBV7-2 and TRBJ2-1; D is unclear. CDR1 is SGHTA, CDR2 FQGNSA, per germline. V lost 1 base and J lost 0, with 10 bases in between. CDR3 size: 16 residues. CDR3 coding DNA: TGTGCCAGCAGCTTAGGTGGTATTCTCTCCTACAATGAGCAGTTCTTC. Residues: CASSLGGILSYNEQFF.

This clonotype was seen repeatedly, ten times or more. This CDR3 reads CSARDLRPFYYEQYF. The CDR3, as DNA: TGCAGTGCTAGAGATCTGAGACCTTTTTACTACGAGCAGTACTTC. This rearrangement joins TRBV20-1 to TRBJ2-7; D is unresolved. The germline V and J ends were trimmed by 0 bases and 3 bases, with 15 bases remaining between them. The length of the CDR3 is 15 residues. Per the germline V gene, CDR1 is DFQATT and CDR2 is SNEGSKA (reference sequence).

At least ten counts were recorded for this clonotype. This sequence joins TRBV12-3 or TRBV12-4 and TRBJ2-1; 7 bases agree with TRBD1. CDR3 length: 15 residues. Losses at the gene ends were 6 bases for V and 7 bases for J; bases not matched to a gene: 12. The CDR3 DNA sequence: TGTGCCAGCAGACACCGACAGGGAAATATAAATGAGCAGTTCTTC. This sequence encodes CASRHRQGNINEQFF.

V gene TRBV11-2 combines with J gene TRBJ2-1; tentatively, D is TRBD2 (6 bases). CDR1 and CDR2 from the germline V gene are SGHAT and FQNNGV. The CDR3 spans 13 residues. V lost 1 base to trimming and J lost 10 bases, with 11 bases between them. CDR3 nucleotide sequence: TGTGCCAGCAGCTTAGGTTCGGGGGTAGAGCAGTTCTTC. This translates into CASSLGSGVEQFF. The whole variable domain, remainder taken from reference TRBV11-2 and TRBJ2-1, is EAGVAQSPRYKIIEKRQSVAFWCNPISGHATLYWYQQILGQGPKLLIQFQNNGVVDDSQLPKDRFSAERLKGVDSTLKIQPAKLEDSAVYLCASSLGSGVEQFFGPGTRLTVL.

This clonotype was counted ten times or more. The gene calls are TRBV5-1 and TRBJ1-3; D might be TRBD1 (6 bases). Trimming left V 2 bases short and J 0 bases short, with 18 bases between. The CDR3 is 18 amino acids. Germline V gene lookup returns CDR1 SGHRS and CDR2 YFSETQ. DNA of the CDR3: TGCGCCAGCAGCTTTGGGGGGCGCGTCCGCGACTCTGGAAACACCATATATTTT. As protein: CASSFGGRVRDSGNTIYF.

This sequence joins TRBV7-9 and TRBJ1-4, with D hard to call. From germline, CDR1 is SEHNR and CDR2 FQNEAQ (reference sequence). The ends were cut back, 8 bases at V and 8 bases at J, with 15 bases in the middle. The CDR3 extends over 13 amino acids. CDR3 sequence: CASHREEREKLFF. DNA for the CDR3: TGTGCCAGCCATCGGGAGGAGCGGGAAAAACTGTTTTTT.

This clonotype showed up many times. V and J are TRBV7-2 and TRBJ2-1, with 7 bases that match TRBD1. There are 16 residues in the CDR3. CDR1 is SGHTA, CDR2 FQGNSA, per germline. Trimming took 1 base from V and 1 from J; bases not matched to a gene: 4. The CDR3 region has the DNA TGTGCCAGCAGCTTAGAGACAGGGTGGTCCTACAATGAGCAGTTCTTC. Its protein product is CASSLETGWSYNEQFF. The full variable domain, with the rest looked up from reference TRBV7-2 and TRBJ2-1, is GAGVSQSPSNKVTEKGKDVELRCDPISGHTALYWYRQSLGQGLEFLIYFQGNSAPDKSGLPSDRFSAERTGGSVSTLTIQRTQQEDSAVYLCASSLETGWSYNEQFFGPGTRLTVL.

This clonotype was observed at least ten times. The chain is built from TRBV12-3 or TRBV12-4 and TRBJ1-2; maybe TRBD1 (5 bases). CDR3 length: 14 residues. V lost 7 bases to trimming and J lost 3 bases, with 15 bases between them. Here the CDR3 reads CASNEGRLDYGYTF. For the CDR3, the DNA is TGTGCCAGCAACGAGGGACGGCTTGACTATGGCTACACCTTC.

This clonotype was recorded at least ten times. This sequence joins TRBV25-1 and TRBJ1-2, with D possibly being TRBD1 (5 bases). The CDR3 covers 15 residues. Trimming pared 5 bases from V and 4 bases from J, leaving 17 bases between. Germline V gene sequence: CDR1 MGHDK, CDR2 SYGVNS. The CDR3 loop reads CASSPSAGVGYGYTF. CDR3 coding DNA: TGTGCCAGCAGTCCGTCAGCGGGGGTCGGCTATGGCTACACCTTC.

This clonotype was seen ten or more times. The chain carries TRBV2 and TRBJ2-3; D is uncertain. The CDR3 consists of 10 residues. Germline V lookup: CDR1 SNHLY, CDR2 FYNNEI. The germline V and J ends were trimmed by 7 bases and 6 bases, with 5 bases remaining between them. The CDR3 sequence is CASIGDTQYF. For the CDR3, the DNA is TGTGCCAGCATTGGGGATACGCAGTATTTT. Supplemented by reference TRBV2 and TRBJ2-3, the full variable domain reads EPEVTQTPSHQVTQMGQEVILRCVPISNHLYFYWYRQILGQKVEFLVSFYNNEISEKSEIFDDQFSVERPDGSNFTLKIRSTKLEDSAMYFCASIGDTQYFGPGTRLTVL.

This clonotype showed up just a few times. This chain joins TRBV7-2 and TRBJ2-7, with no clear D. The germline V gene has CDR1 SGHTA and CDR2 FQGNSA. This CDR3 is built from 14 residues. V was clipped by 0 bases and J by 5 bases, with 11 bases between them. As DNA, the CDR3 is TGTGCCAGCAGCTTAGCGGGTAACCCCCACGAGCAGTACTTC. Translated, it gives CASSLAGNPHEQYF.

The sample holds many counts of this clonotype. The chain is built from TRBV6-2 or TRBV6-3 and TRBJ1-5, with 7 bases matching TRBD1. Germline loops: CDR1 MNHEY, CDR2 SVGEGT. Trimming cost V 6 bases and J 8 bases; bases outside gene matches: 10. CDR3 length equals 14 residues. CDR3 DNA: TGTGCCAGCAGAGCGGGACAGCCCAGAAAGCCCCAGCATTTT. Translating it yields CASRAGQPRKPQHF.

This clonotype was detected a few times. The chain links TRBV4-1 to TRBJ2-7; TRBD1 matches at 11 bases. CDR1 and CDR2 from the germline V gene are MGHRA and YSYEKL. V shed 0 bases and J 3 bases; nucleotides not matched to a gene: 16. The CDR3 consists of 20 residues. The CDR3 here is CASSQDHRTGGESVHYEQYF. As DNA, the CDR3 is TGCGCCAGCAGCCAAGATCATCGGACAGGGGGCGAATCGGTCCACTACGAGCAGTACTTC.

Regarding this clonotype: A read error may produce the germline difference seen at one junction end. The CDR3 loop reads CSAPRLGGRETQDF. CDR3 nucleotides: TGCAGTGCCCCCCGTTTAGGGGGGAGAGAGACCCAGGACTTC. This rearrangement joins TRBV20-1 to TRBJ2-5; D may correspond to TRBD1 or TRBD2 (6 bases each). Germline V gene data show CDR1 as DFQATT and CDR2 as SNEGSKA (reference sequence). The CDR3 contains 14 residues.

This clonotype has a count of ten or more. The V call is TRBV10-3, the J call TRBJ1-5, with 7 nucleotides matching TRBD1. The V gene end was trimmed by 2 bases and the J gene end by 3 bases; junction bases not matched to a gene: 4. CDR3 length: 15 amino acids. Germline V gene sequence: CDR1 ENHRY, CDR2 SYGVKD. The CDR3 DNA is TGTGCCATCAGTGAGAGGGGACAGAACAATCAGCCCCAGCATTTT. Translation: CAISERGQNNQPQHF.

With regard to this clonotype: With a much larger clone just one base away, this may be a read error. V usage is TRBV5-1 and J usage is TRBJ2-2; perhaps TRBD1 as D (6 bases). V was trimmed by 4 bases and J by 5 bases, leaving 24 bases between them. This CDR3 is built from 18 residues. Germline V gene lookup returns CDR1 SGHRS and CDR2 YFSETQ. The CDR3 coding sequence is TGCGCCAGCAGCCCGAACCCGCGAGGACAGACAAGAACCGGGGAGCTGTTTTTT. Its translation is CASSPNPRGQTRTGELFF. Using reference TRBV5-1 and TRBJ2-2 for the parts outside the CDR3, the full variable domain is KAGVTQTPRYLIKTRGQQVTLSCSPISGHRSVSWYQQTPGQGLQFLFEYFSETQRNKGNFPGRFSGRQFSNSRSEMNVSTLELGDSALYLCASSPNPRGQTRTGELFFGEGSRLTVL.

This clonotype turned up a few times. The gene calls are TRBV11-1 and TRBJ2-3, with D possibly being TRBD2 (6 bases). Germline-derived CDR1 and CDR2 are SGHAT and FQDESV (reference sequence). V lost 7 bases and J 4 bases, leaving 27 bases between the germline ends. CDR3 size: 18 residues. The CDR3: CASNPPFGSSDNPDTQYF. CDR3 nucleotides: TGTGCCAGCAACCCCCCCTTTGGTTCTAGCGATAATCCAGATACGCAGTATTTT.

This clonotype was observed at least ten times. The rearrangement joins TRBV5-4 to TRBJ2-1; D is undetermined. Between the trimmed V and J ends, which lost 5 bases and 8 bases, there was a span of 17 bases. Germline CDR1 is SGHNT and CDR2 is YYREEE (reference sequence). The CDR3 is made up of 14 amino acids. The CDR3 DNA follows: TGTGCCAGCAGTTCTCAGGTCTTTGGCGATGAGCAGTTCTTC. This codes for CASSSQVFGDEQFF.

This clonotype was seen at least ten times. V usage is TRBV27 and J usage is TRBJ1-1, with a tentative D call TRBD1 (6 bases). The length of the CDR3 is 13 residues. Germline CDR1 MNHEY, CDR2 SMNVEV (reference sequence). V was shortened by 6 bases and J by 1 base, with 9 bases between the two germline ends. CDR3 sequence: CASSRQENTEAFF. DNA of the CDR3: TGTGCCAGCAGCCGACAGGAGAACACTGAAGCTTTCTTT.

The gene calls are TRBV11-1 and TRBJ2-7; D is undetermined. CDR3 size: 15 residues. Germline-derived CDR1 and CDR2 are SGHAT and FQDESV (reference sequence). Trimming stripped 5 bases from V and 0 bases from J, with 14 bases between. The DNA for the CDR3 is TGTGCCAGCAGCCAACGGACGGGTAGCTCCTACGAGCAGTACTTC. Translating gives CASSQRTGSSYEQYF. The full variable domain, in which reference TRBV11-1 and TRBJ2-7 provide the parts outside the CDR3, is EAEVAQSPRYKITEKSQAVAFWCDPISGHATLYWYRQILGQGPELLVQFQDESVVDDSQLPKDRFSAERLKGVDSTLKIQPAELGDSAMYLCASSQRTGSSYEQYFGPGTRLTVT.

Ten or more counts support this clonotype. The chain has TRBV10-3 and TRBJ2-1; possibly TRBD1 or TRBD2 for D (5 bases each). The V gene's germline CDR1 is ENHRY and CDR2 SYGVKD. This CDR3 comprises 15 residues. V lost 3 bases to trimming and J lost 4 bases, with 13 bases between them. Here the CDR3 reads CAISEPKGSYNEQFF. The CDR3 DNA follows: TGTGCCATCAGTGAACCGAAGGGGAGTTACAATGAGCAGTTCTTC.

This clonotype was detected ten times or more. The V gene is TRBV5-1, the J gene TRBJ1-4; 10 bases are shared with TRBD1. Germline V lookup: CDR1 SGHRS, CDR2 YFSETQ. The CDR3 spans 14 residues. With 3 bases clipped from V and 7 bases from J, the junction kept 3 bases outside the gene matches. The CDR3 DNA is TGCGCCAGCAGCTCGACAGGGGGCACTGAAAAACTGTTTTTT. This codes for CASSSTGGTEKLFF. The whole variable domain, filled in from reference TRBV5-1 and TRBJ1-4, reads KAGVTQTPRYLIKTRGQQVTLSCSPISGHRSVSWYQQTPGQGLQFLFEYFSETQRNKGNFPGRFSGRQFSNSRSEMNVSTLELGDSALYLCASSSTGGTEKLFFGSGTQLSVL.